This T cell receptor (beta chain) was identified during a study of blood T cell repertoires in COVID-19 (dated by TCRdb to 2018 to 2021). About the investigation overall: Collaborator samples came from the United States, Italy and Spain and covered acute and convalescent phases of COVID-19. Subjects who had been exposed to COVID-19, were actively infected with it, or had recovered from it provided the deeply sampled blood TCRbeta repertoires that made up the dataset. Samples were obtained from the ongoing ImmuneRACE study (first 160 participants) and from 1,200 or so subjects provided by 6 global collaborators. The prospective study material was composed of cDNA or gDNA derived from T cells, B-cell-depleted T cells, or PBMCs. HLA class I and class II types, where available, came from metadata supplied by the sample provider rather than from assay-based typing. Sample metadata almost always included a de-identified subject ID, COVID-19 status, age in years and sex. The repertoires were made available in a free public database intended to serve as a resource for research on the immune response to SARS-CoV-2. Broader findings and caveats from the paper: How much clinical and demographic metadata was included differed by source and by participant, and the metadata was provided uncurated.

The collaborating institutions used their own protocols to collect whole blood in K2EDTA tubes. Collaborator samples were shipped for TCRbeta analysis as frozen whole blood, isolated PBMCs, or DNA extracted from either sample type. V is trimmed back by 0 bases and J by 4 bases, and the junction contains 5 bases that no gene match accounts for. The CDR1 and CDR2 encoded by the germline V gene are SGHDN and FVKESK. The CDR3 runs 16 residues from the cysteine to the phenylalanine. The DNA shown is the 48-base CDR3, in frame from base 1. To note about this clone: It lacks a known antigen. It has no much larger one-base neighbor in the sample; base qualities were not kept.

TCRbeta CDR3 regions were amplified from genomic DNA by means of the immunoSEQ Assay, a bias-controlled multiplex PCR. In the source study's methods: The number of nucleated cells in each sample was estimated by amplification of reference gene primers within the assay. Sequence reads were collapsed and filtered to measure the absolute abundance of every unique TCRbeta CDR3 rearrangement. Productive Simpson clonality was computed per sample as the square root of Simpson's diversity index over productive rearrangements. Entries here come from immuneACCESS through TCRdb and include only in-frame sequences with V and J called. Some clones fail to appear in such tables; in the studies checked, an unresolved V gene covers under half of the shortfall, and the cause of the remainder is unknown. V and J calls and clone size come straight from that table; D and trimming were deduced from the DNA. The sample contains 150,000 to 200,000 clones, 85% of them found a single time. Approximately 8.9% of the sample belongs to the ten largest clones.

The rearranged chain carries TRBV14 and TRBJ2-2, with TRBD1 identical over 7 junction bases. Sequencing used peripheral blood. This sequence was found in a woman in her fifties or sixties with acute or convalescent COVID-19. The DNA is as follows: TGTGCCAGCAGCCAAGATCTAGGGGGCTTCACCGGGGAGCTGTTTTTT. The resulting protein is CASSQDLGGFTGELFF.